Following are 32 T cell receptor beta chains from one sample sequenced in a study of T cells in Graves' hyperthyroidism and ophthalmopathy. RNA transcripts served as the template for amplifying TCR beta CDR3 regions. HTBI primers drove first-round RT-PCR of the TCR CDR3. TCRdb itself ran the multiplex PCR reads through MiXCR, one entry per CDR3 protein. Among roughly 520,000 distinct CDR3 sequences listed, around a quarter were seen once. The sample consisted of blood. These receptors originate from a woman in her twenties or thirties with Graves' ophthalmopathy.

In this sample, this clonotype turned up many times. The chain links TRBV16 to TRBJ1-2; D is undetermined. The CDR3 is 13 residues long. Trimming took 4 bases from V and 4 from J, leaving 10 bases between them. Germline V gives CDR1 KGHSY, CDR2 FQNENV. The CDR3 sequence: CASSLQTGYGYTF. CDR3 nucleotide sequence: TGTGCCAGCAGCCTACAGACCGGCTATGGCTACACCTTC.

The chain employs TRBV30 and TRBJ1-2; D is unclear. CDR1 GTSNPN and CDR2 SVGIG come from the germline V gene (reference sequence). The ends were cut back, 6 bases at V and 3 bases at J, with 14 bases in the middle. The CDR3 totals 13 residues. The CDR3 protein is CACARGSDYGYTF. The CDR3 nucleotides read TGTGCCTGCGCAAGAGGGTCCGACTATGGCTACACCTTC.

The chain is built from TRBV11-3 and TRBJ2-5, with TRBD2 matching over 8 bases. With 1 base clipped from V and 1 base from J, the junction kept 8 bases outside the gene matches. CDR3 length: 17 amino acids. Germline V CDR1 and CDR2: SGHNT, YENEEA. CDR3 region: CASSLGRSGSIQETQYF. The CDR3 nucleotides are TGTGCCAGCAGCTTAGGACGGAGCGGGAGCATCCAAGAGACCCAGTACTTC.

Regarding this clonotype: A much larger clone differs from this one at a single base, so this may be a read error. CDR3 DNA sequence: TGTGCCAGTAGTACGGAGGGTCAAGAGACCCAGTACTTC. This sequence encodes CASSTEGQETQYF. The chain couples TRBV19 to TRBJ2-5; D might be TRBD2 (6 bases). Trimming took 4 bases from V and 2 from J, leaving 8 bases between them. In germline, CDR1 is LNHDA, CDR2 SQIVND (reference sequence). The CDR3 contains 13 residues.

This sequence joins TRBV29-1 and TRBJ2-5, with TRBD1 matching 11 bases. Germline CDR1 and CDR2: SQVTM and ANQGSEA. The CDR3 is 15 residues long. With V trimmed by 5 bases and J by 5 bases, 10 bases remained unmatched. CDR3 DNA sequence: TGCAGCGTTTGCCCGGGACAGGGGGTTTTCGAGACCCAGTACTTC. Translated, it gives CSVCPGQGVFETQYF.

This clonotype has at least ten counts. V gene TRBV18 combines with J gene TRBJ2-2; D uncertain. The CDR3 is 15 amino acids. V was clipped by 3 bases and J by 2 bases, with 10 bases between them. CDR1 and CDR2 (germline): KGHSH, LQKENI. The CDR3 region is CASSPRQPNTGELFF. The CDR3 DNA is TGTGCCAGCTCACCGCGGCAGCCCAACACCGGGGAGCTGTTTTTT.

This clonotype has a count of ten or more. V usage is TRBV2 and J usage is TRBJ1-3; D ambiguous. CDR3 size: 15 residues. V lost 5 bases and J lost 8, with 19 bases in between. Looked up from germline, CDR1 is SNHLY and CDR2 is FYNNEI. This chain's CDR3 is CASSPSPEGLDTIYF. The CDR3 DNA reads TGTGCCAGCAGTCCGTCTCCCGAAGGGCTGGACACCATATATTTT. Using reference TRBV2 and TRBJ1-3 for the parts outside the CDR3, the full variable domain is EPEVTQTPSHQVTQMGQEVILRCVPISNHLYFYWYRQILGQKVEFLVSFYNNEISEKSEIFDDQFSVERPDGSNFTLKIRSTKLEDSAMYFCASSPSPEGLDTIYFGEGSWLTVV.

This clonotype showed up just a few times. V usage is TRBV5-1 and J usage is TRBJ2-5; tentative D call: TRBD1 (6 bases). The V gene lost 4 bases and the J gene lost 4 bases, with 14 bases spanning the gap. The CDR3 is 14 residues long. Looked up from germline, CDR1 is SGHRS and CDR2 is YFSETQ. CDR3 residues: CASSLSIGGETQYF. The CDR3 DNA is TGCGCCAGCAGCCTTAGCATAGGGGGAGAGACCCAGTACTTC.

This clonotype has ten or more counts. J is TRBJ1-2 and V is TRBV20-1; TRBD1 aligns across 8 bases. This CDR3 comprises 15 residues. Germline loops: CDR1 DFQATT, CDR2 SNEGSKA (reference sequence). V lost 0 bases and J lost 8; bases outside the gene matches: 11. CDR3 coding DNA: TGCAGTGCTAGAGACCTCCCAGGGGGCGCGGCAGGCTACACCTTC. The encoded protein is CSARDLPGGAAGYTF.

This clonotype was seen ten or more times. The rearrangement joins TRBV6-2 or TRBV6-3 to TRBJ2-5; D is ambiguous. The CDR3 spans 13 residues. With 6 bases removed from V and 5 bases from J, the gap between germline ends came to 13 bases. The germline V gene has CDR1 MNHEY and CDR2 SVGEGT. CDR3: CASSSSYLETQYF. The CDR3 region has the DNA TGTGCCAGCAGCTCTTCGTATCTTGAGACCCAGTACTTC.

This CDR3 reads CAWSVGGLNTEAFF. DNA for the CDR3: TGTGCCTGGAGTGTGGGGGGACTGAACACTGAAGCTTTCTTT. The chain joins TRBV30 to TRBJ1-1, with TRBD1 as a possible D gene (5 bases). The CDR3 loop spans 14 amino acids. V lost 0 bases to trimming and J lost 0 bases, with 8 bases between them. Germline CDR1 GTSNPN, CDR2 SVGIG (reference sequence).

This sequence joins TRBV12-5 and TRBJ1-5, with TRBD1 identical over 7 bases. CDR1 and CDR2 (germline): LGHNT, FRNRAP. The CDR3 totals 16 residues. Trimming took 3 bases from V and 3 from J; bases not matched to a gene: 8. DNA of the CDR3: TGTGCTAGTGGTTTTGGCCGGGACAGACACAATCAGCCCCAGCATTTT. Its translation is CASGFGRDRHNQPQHF.

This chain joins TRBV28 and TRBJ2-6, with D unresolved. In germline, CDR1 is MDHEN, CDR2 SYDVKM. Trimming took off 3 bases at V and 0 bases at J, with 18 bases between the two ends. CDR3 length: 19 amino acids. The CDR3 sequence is CASSLFRVTISSGANVLTF. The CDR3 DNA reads TGTGCCAGCAGTTTGTTCCGGGTTACTATCAGCTCTGGGGCCAACGTCCTGACTTTC.

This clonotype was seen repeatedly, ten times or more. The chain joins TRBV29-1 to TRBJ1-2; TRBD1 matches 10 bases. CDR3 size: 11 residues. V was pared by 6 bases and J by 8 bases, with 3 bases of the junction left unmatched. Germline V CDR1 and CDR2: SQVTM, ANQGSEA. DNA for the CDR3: TGCAGCGTCGGGACAGGGGTGGGCTACACCTTC. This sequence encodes CSVGTGVGYTF. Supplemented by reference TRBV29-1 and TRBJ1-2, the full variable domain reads SAVISQKPSRDICQRGTSLTIQCQVDSQVTMMFWYRQQPGQSLTLIATANQGSEATYESGFVIDKFPISRPNLTFSTLTVSNMSPEDSSIYLCSVGTGVGYTFGSGTRLTVV.

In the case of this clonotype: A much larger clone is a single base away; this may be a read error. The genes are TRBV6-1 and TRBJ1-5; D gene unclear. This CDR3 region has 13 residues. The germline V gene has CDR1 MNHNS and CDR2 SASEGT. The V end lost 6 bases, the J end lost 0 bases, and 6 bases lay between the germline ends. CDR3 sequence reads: CASRQYSNQPQHF. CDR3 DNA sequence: TGTGCCAGCAGACAGTATAGCAATCAGCCCCAGCATTTT.

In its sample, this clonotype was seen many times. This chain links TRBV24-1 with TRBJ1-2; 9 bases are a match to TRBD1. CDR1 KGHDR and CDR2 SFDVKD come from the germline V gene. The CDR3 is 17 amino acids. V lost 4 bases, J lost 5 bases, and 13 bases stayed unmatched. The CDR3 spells CATSDRTETGGLYGYTF. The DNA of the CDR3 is TGTGCCACCAGTGACCGTACCGAGACAGGGGGTTTATATGGCTACACCTTC.

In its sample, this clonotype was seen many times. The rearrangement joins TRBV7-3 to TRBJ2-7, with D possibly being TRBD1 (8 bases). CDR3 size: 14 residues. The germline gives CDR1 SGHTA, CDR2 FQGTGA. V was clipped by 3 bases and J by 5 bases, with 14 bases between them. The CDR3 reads CASSFTGGGDEQYF. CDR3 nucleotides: TGTGCCAGCAGCTTCACAGGGGGAGGGGACGAGCAGTACTTC.

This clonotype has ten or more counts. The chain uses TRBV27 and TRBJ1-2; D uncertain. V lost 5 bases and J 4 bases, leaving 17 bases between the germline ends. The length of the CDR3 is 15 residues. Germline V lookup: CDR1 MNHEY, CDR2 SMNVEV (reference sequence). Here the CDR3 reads CASSTYPTGFYGYTF. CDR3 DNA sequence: TGTGCCAGCAGTACCTACCCGACGGGATTCTATGGCTACACCTTC.

CDR3 nucleotide sequence: TGTGCCAGCAGGGACACCAAAAACATTCAGTACTTC. Translated, it gives CASRDTKNIQYF. V gene TRBV6-2 or TRBV6-3 combines with J gene TRBJ2-4; possible D gene TRBD1, 5 bases. This CDR3 is built from 12 residues. CDR1 is MNHEY, CDR2 SVGEGT, per germline. V was shortened by 6 bases and J by 2 bases, with 5 bases between the two germline ends.

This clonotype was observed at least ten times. This CDR3 is CASRLTGNTEAFF. The CDR3 nucleotides are TGTGCCAGCAGGTTGACTGGGAACACTGAAGCTTTCTTT. The gene calls are TRBV6-5 and TRBJ1-1; D unclear. Per germline, CDR1 MNHEY and CDR2 SVGAGI. V lost 6 bases, J lost 1 base, and 9 bases lay in between. There are 13 residues in the CDR3.

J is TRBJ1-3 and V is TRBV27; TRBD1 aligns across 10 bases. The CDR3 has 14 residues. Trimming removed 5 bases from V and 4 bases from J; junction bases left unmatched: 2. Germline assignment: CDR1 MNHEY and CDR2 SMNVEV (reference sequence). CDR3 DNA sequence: TGTGCCAGCAGTGACAGGGGGCCAGGAAACACCATATATTTT. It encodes CASSDRGPGNTIYF.

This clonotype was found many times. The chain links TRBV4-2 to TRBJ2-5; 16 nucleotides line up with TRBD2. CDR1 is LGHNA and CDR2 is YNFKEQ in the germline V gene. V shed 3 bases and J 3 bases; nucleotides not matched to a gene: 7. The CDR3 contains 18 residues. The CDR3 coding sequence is TGTGCCAGCAGCCAGACCGGGACTAGCGGGGGGGATGAAGAGACCCAGTACTTC. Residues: CASSQTGTSGGDEETQYF.

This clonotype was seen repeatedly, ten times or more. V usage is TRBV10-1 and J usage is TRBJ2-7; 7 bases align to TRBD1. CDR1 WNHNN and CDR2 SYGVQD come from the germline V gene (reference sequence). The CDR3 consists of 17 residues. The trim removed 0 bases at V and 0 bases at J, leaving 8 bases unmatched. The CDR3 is CASSESRGPESSYEQYF. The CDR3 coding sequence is TGCGCCAGCAGTGAGTCAAGGGGGCCCGAGAGCTCCTACGAGCAGTACTTC.

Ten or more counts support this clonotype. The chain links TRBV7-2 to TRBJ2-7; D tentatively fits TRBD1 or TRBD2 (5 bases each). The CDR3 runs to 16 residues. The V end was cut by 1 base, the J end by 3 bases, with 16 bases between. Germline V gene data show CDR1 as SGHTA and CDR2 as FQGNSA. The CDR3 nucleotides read TGTGCCAGCAGCTTAGGGGTTTTGGGGGAAGTCTACGAGCAGTACTTC. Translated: CASSLGVLGEVYEQYF.

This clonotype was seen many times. CDR3 amino acids: CASKGMRGANTGELFF. DNA for the CDR3: TGTGCCAGCAAGGGGATGCGGGGTGCGAACACCGGGGAGCTGTTTTTT. This chain uses TRBV6-5 with TRBJ2-2, with D possibly matching TRBD2 (6 bases). V was shortened by 7 bases and J by 0 bases, with 15 bases between the two germline ends. The germline CDR1 and CDR2 sequences are MNHEY and SVGAGI. The CDR3 is made up of 16 amino acids.

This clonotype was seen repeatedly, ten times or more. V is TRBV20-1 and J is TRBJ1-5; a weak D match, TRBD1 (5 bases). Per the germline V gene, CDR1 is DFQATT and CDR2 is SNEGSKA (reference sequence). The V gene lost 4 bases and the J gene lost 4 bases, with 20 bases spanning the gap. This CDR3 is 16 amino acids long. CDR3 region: CSATRQPVTRNQPQHF. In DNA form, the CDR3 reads TGCAGTGCTACCCGACAGCCAGTAACACGAAATCAGCCCCAGCATTTT.

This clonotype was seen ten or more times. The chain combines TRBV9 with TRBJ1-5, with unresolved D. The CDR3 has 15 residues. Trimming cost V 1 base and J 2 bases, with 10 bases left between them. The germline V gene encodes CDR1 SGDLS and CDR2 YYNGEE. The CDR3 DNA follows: TGTGCCAGCAGCGTACAGTCGAACGGCAATCAGCCCCAGCATTTT. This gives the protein CASSVQSNGNQPQHF. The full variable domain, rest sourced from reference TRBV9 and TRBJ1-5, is DSGVTQTPKHLITATGQRVTLRCSPRSGDLSVYWYQQSLDQGLQFLIQYYNGEERAKGNILERFSAQQFPDLHSELNLSSLELGDSALYFCASSVQSNGNQPQHFGDGTRLSIL.

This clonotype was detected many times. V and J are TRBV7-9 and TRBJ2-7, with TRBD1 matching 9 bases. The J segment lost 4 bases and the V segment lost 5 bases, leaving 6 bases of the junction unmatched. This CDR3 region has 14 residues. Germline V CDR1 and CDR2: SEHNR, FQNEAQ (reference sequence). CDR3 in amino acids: CASSHRDRAYEQYF. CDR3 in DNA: TGTGCCAGCAGCCACCGGGACAGGGCTTACGAGCAGTACTTC.

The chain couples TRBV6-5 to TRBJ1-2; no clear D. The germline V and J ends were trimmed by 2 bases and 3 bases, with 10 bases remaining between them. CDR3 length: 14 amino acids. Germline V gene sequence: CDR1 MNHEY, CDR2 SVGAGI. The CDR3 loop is CASSYGSLHYGYTF. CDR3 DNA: TGTGCCAGCAGTTACGGCAGCTTACACTATGGCTACACCTTC.

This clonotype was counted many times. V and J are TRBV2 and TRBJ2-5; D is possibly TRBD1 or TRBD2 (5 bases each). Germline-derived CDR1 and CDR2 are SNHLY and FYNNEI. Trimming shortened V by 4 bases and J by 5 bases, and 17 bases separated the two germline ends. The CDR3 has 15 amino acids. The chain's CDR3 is CASSGRDVTGETQYF. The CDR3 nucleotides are TGTGCCAGCAGTGGACGGGACGTCACCGGTGAGACCCAGTACTTC.

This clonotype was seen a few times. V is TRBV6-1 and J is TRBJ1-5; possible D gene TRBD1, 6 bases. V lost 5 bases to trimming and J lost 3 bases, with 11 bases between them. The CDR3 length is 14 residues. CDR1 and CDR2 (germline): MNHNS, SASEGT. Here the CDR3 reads CASSPRDTNQPQHF. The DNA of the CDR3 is TGTGCCAGCAGTCCCCGGGACACCAATCAGCCCCAGCATTTT.

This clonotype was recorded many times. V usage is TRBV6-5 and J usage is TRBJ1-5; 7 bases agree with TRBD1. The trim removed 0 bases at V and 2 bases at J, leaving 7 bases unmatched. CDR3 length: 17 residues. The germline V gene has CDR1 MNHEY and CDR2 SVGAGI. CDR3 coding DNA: TGTGCCAGCAGTTACTCGATCCCAGGGGGTGGCAATCAGCCCCAGCATTTT. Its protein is CASSYSIPGGGNQPQHF.